This is a list of T cell receptor gamma chains from one sample in a study of Vδ1+ human thymocytes. TCRdb re-identified clones in the multiplex PCR reads via CATT. The table lists about 23,000 gamma-chain clones, roughly an eighth of them singletons. The specimen was Vdelta1+ gamma-delta thymocytes from the thymus. The source of these receptors is a child under three years old who had congenital heart surgery. The CDR3 runs from the conserved cysteine through the conserved F or W. Size values are once, few and many counts, or a class for expanded clones, and some rows have none.

TRGV9	TRGJP1	16	few	CALWEVQMGTGWFKIF	TGTGCCTTGTGGGAGGTGCAAATGGGAACTGGTTGGTTCAAGATATTT
TRGV3	TRGJ1/TRGJ2	12	few	CATWDSHHKKLF	TGTGCCACCTGGGACAGCCACCATAAGAAACTCTTT
TRGV2	TRGJ1/TRGJ2	14	once	CATWDGPAYYKKLF	TGTGCCACCTGGGACGGGCCCGCTTATTATAAGAAACTCTTT
TRGV4	TRGJ1/TRGJ2	14	few	CATWGHPNYYKKLF	TGTGCCACCTGGGGTCACCCGAATTATTATAAGAAACTCTTT
TRGV4	TRGJ1/TRGJ2	12	-	CATWKLPYKKLF	TGTGCCACCTGGAAATTACCCTATAAGAAACTCTTT
TRGV4	TRGJ1/TRGJ2	13	-	CATWNGLYYKKLF	TGTGCCACCTGGAATGGCCTGTATTATAAGAAACTCTTT
TRGV9	TRGJ1/TRGJ2	9	-	CALPDEKLF	TGTGCCTTGCCGGATGAGAAACTCTTT
TRGV3	TRGJ1/TRGJ2	14	-	CATWDRRYYYKKLF	TGTGCCACCTGGGACAGGCGGTACTATTATAAGAAACTCTTT
TRGV5	TRGJ1/TRGJ2	15	-	CATWDRRGHYYKKLF	TGTGCCACCTGGGACAGGCGAGGCCATTATTATAAGAAACTCTTT
TRGV4	TRGJP2	13	-	CATWDIRDWIKTF	TGTGCCACCTGGGATATACGTGATTGGATCAAGACGTTT
TRGV2	TRGJ1/TRGJ2	11	few	CATWDKPKKLF	TGTGCCACCTGGGACAAACCCAAGAAACTCTTT
TRGV4	TRGJ1/TRGJ2	12	medium-sized	CATWDGHYKKLF	TGTGCCACCTGGGATGGGCATTATAAGAAACTCTTT
TRGV4	TRGJ1/TRGJ2	13	-	CATWNGSDYKKLF	TGTGCCACCTGGAATGGGTCGGATTATAAGAAACTCTTT
TRGV4	TRGJ1/TRGJ2	12	-	CATWDDRYKKLF	TGTGCCACCTGGGATGATCGTTATAAGAAACTCTTT
TRGV5	TRGJ1/TRGJ2	15	-	CATWDTQSGYYKKLF	TGTGCCACCTGGGACACCCAGTCGGGTTATTATAAGAAACTCTTT
TRGV2	TRGJ1/TRGJ2	14	few	CANIYPVHYYKKLF	TGTGCCAACATCTACCCGGTCCATTATTATAAGAAACTCTTT
TRGV2	TRGJ1/TRGJ2	13	few	CATWDGRWYKKLF	TGTGCCACCTGGGACGGGCGGTGGTATAAGAAACTCTTT
TRGV4	TRGJ1/TRGJ2	11	few	CATWNGGEKLF	TGTGCCACCTGGAATGGTGGGGAGAAACTCTTT
TRGV9	TRGJP	17	-	CALWEVRKELGKKIKVF	TGTGCCTTGTGGGAGGTGCGAAAAGAGTTGGGCAAAAAAATCAAGGTATTT
TRGV5	TRGJ1/TRGJ2	13	-	CATWDKAGYKKLF	TGTGCCACCTGGGACAAGGCGGGTTATAAGAAACTCTTT
TRGV3	TRGJ1/TRGJ2	11	few	CATWDGLKKLF	TGTGCCACCTGGGACGGATTAAAGAAACTCTTT
TRGV9	TRGJP	16	-	CALWEFQELGKKIKVF	TGTGCCTTGTGGGAGTTCCAAGAGTTAGGCAAAAAAATCAAGGTATTT
TRGV4	TRGJ1/TRGJ2	14	-	CATWDIPYHYKKLF	TGTGCCACCTGGGATATCCCCTACCATTATAAGAAACTCTTT
TRGV4	TRGJP2	14	-	CATWNYSSDWIKTF	TGTGCCACCTGGAATTATAGTAGTGATTGGATCAAGACGTTT
TRGV3	TRGJ1/TRGJ2	13	few	CATWDRFSDKKLF	TGTGCCACCTGGGACAGGTTTAGTGATAAGAAACTCTTT
TRGV9	TRGJ1/TRGJ2	15	few	CALWEVPRTNYKKLF	TGTGCCTTGTGGGAGGTTCCCCGGACGAATTATAAGAAACTCTTT
TRGV4	TRGJ1/TRGJ2	12	few	CATWDGHYKKLF	TGTGCCACCTGGGATGGTCATTATAAGAAACTCTTT